This TCR beta chain was sequenced for a study of T cell repertoires in cytomegalovirus infection. MiXCR, applied by TCRdb to the reads, yields one record per CDR3 protein. The sample lists about 140,000 distinct CDR3 sequences; 5% to 6.5% were seen once. Study-wide findings and caveats: CMV carriers with the relevant HLA were identified by cumulative public TCR beta family frequency. HLA-C-restricted CMV-specific TCR beta clonotypes were dominant in the ex vivo response.

In this sample, this clonotype turned up many times. What it recognizes is unknown. Germline values: CDR1 SGHTA, CDR2 FQGNSA. V was shortened by 1 base and J by 8 bases, with 6 bases between the two germline ends. The CDR3 is made up of 13 amino acids. The chain couples TRBV7-2 to TRBJ1-6; D remains ambiguous. The sequence derives from a human donor in good health (CMV status not recorded). Some clones in this sample may be carry-over from other donors' samples. The sequenced sample was PBMCs. The CDR3, as DNA: TGTGCCAGCAGCTTAGAGGTGTATTCACCCCTCCACTTT. This encodes CASSLEVYSPLHF.